This TCR beta chain was documented in a study of naive and memory T cell subsets. This clonotype appeared once. One end of the junction is discordant with germline, which a read error may explain. Two oligonucleotides, mixed equimolar, formed the beta constant-region primer covering TRBC1 and TRBC2. Nested alpha and beta constant-region primers with the SP2 primer drove four PCR rounds on ligated cDNA. MiXCR was run by TCRdb on the UMI-ligation and nested PCR reads, yielding one entry per CDR3 protein. This table holds more than 100,000 distinct CDR3 sequences, approximately 37% found once. The sequenced sample was central memory CD4+ T cells from blood. The TCR was taken from a human donor in good health.

CDR3 in amino acids: CASSVGNVQSF. In nucleotides, the CDR3 is TGTGCCAGCAGCGTAGGTAATGTACAGTCCTTC. V and J are TRBV9 and TRBJ2-1, with D uncertain. The germline V gene has CDR1 SGDLS and CDR2 YYNGEE. The CDR3 covers 11 residues.